This T cell receptor (beta chain) appears in the sequencing data of a study of blood T cells in healthy people across ages. General study points: Any conclusive comparison of naive versus antigen-experienced cells was prevented by using unsorted PBMCs. Long-lived donors carried more naive CD4+ cells and greater diversity than aged donors.

Germline V CDR1 and CDR2: DFQATT, SNEGSKA (reference sequence). Trimming took 5 bases from V and 2 from J, leaving 9 bases between them. The CDR3 sequence is 13 residues long. Each donor gave ten milliliters of peripheral blood. The second PCR ran roughly 6 to 11 cycles with a sample-barcoded 5' primer and J-beta primers. Every sample returned 2.5 million or more CDR3-containing paired-end reads. TCRdb itself ran the 5' RACE reads through MiXCR, one entry per CDR3 protein. The table records 700,000 or so distinct CDR3 sequences, about 20% of them present only once. On this clonotype: Its cognate antigen is unknown.

Sequenced input: blood. The chain recombines TRBV20-1 with TRBJ2-2, with D hard to call. This TCR was sampled from a man in his 70s in good health. The CDR3 loop is CSASRANTGELFF. In DNA, the CDR3 is TGCAGTGCTTCCCGGGCCAACACCGGGGAGCTGTTTTTT.